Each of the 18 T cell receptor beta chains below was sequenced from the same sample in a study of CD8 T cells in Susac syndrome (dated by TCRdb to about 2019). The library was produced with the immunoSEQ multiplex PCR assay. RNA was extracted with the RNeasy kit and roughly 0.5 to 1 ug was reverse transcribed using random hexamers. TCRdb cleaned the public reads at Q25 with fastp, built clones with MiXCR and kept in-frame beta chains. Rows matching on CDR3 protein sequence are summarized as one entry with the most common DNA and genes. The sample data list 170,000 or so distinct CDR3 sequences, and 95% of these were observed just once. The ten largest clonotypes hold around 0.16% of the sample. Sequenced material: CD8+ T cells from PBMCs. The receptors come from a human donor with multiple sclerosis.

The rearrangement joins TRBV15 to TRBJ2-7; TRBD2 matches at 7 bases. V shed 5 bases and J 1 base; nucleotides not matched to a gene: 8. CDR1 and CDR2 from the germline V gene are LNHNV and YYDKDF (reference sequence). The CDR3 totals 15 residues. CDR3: CATSVVVGGSYEQYF. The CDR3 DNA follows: TGTGCCACCAGCGTCGTGGTGGGGGGGTCCTACGAGCAGTACTTC.

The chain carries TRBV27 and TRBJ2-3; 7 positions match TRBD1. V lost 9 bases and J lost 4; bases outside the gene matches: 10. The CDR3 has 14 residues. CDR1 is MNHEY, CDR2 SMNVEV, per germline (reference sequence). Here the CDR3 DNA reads TGTGCCAGTCACGACAGGGAAGCGGCAGATACGCAGTATTTT. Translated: CASHDREAADTQYF.

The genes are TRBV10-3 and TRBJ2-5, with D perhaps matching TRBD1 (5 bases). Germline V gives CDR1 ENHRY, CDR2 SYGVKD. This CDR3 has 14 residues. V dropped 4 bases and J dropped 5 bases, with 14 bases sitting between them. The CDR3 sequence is CAISVPGFSETQYF. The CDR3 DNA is TGTGCCATCAGTGTCCCAGGGTTTTCGGAGACCCAGTACTTC.

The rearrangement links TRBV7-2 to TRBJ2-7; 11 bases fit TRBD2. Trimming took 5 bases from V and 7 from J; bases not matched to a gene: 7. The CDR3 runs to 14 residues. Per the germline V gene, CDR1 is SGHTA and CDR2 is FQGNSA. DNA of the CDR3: TGTGCCAGCAGCCCACTAGCGGGAGCGAGGGAGCAGTACTTC. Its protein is CASSPLAGAREQYF.

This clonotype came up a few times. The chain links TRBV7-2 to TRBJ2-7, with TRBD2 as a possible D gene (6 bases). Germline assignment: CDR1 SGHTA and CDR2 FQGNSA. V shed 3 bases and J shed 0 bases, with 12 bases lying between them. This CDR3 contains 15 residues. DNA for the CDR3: TGTGCCAGCAGCTTGGGGCTAGCGAGCTCCTACGAGCAGTACTTC. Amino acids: CASSLGLASSYEQYF. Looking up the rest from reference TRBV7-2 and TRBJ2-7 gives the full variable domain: GAGVSQSPSNKVTEKGKDVELRCDPISGHTALYWYRQSLGQGLEFLIYFQGNSAPDKSGLPSDRFSAERTGGSVSTLTIQRTQQEDSAVYLCASSLGLASSYEQYFGPGTRLTVT.

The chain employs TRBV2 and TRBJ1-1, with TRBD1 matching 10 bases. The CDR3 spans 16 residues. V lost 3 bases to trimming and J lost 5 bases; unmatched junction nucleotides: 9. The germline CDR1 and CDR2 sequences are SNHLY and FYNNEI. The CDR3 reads CASSDQSTGGRTEAFF. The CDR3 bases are TGTGCCAGCAGTGACCAATCGACAGGGGGCCGGACTGAAGCTTTCTTT.

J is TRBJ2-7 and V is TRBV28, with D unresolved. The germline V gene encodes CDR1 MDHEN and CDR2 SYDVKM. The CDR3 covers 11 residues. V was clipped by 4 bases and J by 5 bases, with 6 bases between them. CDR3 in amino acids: CASSWKDEQYF. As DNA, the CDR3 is TGTGCCAGCAGTTGGAAGGACGAGCAGTACTTC.

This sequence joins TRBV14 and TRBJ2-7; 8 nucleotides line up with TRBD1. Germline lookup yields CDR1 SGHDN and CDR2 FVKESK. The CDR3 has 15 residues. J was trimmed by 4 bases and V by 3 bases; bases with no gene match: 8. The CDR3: CASSQRTGHPYEQYF. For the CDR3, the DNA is TGTGCCAGCAGCCAGAGGACAGGGCACCCGTACGAGCAGTACTTC.

The CDR3 nucleotides read TGCAGCGTCGGCCATGGCAATCAGCCCCAGCATTTT. Its protein is CSVGHGNQPQHF. The gene calls are TRBV29-1 and TRBJ1-5; no reliable D call. The V gene lost 6 bases and the J gene lost 2 bases, with 8 bases spanning the gap. The CDR3 is 12 residues long. The germline gives CDR1 SQVTM, CDR2 ANQGSEA.

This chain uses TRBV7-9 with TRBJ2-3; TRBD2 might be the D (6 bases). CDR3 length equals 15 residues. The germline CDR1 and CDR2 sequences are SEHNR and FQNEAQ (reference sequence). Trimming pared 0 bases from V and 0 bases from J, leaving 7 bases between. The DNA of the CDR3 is TGTGCCAGCAGCTTAGCCGGGACTAGCACAGATACGCAGTATTTT. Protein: CASSLAGTSTDTQYF.

DNA for the CDR3: TGCAGCGTTGAACTAACCCAGCTTAACTCTGGGGCCAACGTCCTGACTTTC. It yields the protein CSVELTQLNSGANVLTF. The chain uses TRBV29-1 and TRBJ2-6; D is uncertain. CDR1 is SQVTM and CDR2 is ANQGSEA in the germline V gene. The CDR3 covers 17 residues. Trimming shortened V by 2 bases and J by 0 bases, and 14 bases separated the two germline ends.

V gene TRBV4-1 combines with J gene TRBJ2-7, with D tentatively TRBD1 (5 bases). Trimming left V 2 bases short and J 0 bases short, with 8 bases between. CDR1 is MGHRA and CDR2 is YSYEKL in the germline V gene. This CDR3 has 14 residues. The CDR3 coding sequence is TGCGCCAGCAGCCAACTGGACATCTCCTACGAGCAGTACTTC. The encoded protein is CASSQLDISYEQYF.

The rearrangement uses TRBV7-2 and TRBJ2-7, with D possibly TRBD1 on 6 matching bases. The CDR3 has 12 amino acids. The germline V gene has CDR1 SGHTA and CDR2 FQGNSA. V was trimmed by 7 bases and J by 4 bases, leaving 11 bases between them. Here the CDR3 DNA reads TGTGCCAGCATGGGGGCAGATTACGAGCAGTACTTC. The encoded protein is CASMGADYEQYF. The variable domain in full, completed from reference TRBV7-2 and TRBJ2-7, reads GAGVSQSPSNKVTEKGKDVELRCDPISGHTALYWYRQSLGQGLEFLIYFQGNSAPDKSGLPSDRFSAERTGGSVSTLTIQRTQQEDSAVYLCASMGADYEQYFGPGTRLTVT.

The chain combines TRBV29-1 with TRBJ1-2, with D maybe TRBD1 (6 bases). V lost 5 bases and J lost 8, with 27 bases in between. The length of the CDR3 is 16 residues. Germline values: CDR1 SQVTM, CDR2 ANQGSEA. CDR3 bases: TGCAGCGTTCCCCGATCCACGCAGGGGTCCGCCCGCGGCTACACCTTC. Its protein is CSVPRSTQGSARGYTF. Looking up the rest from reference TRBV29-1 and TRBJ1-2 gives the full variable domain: SAVISQKPSRDICQRGTSLTIQCQVDSQVTMMFWYRQQPGQSLTLIATANQGSEATYESGFVIDKFPISRPNLTFSTLTVSNMSPEDSSIYLCSVPRSTQGSARGYTFGSGTRLTVV.

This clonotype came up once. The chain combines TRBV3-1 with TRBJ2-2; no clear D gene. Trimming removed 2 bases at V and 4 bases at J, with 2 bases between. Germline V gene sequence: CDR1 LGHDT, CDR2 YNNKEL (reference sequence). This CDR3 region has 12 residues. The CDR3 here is CASSQFTGELFF. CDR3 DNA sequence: TGTGCCAGCAGCCAATTCACCGGGGAGCTGTTTTTT.

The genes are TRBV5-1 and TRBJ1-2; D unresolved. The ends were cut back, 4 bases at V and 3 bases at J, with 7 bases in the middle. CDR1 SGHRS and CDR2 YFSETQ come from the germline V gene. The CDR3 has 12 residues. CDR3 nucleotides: TGCGCCAGCAGCCGGGGAGACTATGGCTACACCTTC. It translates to CASSRGDYGYTF.

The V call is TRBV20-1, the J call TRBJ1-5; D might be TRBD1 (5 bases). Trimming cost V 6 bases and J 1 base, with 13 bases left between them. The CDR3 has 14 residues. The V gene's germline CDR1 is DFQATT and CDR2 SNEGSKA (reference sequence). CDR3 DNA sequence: TGCAGTGCAAGGGACGGGGAAAGCAATCAGCCCCAGCATTTT. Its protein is CSARDGESNQPQHF.

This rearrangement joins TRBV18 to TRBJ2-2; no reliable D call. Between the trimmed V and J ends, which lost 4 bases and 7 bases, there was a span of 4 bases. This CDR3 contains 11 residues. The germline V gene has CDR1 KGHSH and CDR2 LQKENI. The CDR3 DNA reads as TGTGCCAGCTCACAGGACGGGGAGCTGTTTTTT. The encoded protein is CASSQDGELFF.